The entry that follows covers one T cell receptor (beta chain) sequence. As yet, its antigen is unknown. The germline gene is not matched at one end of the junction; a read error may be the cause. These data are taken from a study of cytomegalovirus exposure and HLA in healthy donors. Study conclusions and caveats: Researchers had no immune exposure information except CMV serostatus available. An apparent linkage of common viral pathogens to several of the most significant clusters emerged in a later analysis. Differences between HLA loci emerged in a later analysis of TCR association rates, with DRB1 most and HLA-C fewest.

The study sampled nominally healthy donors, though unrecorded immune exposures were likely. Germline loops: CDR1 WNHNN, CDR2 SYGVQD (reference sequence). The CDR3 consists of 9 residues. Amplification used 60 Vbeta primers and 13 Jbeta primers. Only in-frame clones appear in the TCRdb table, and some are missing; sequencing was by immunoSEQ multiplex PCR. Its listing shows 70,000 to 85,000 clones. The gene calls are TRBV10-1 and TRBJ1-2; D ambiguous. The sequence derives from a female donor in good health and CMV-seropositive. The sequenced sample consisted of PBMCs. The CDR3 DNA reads TGCGCCAGCATCGTCAGGTTATCCTTC. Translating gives CASIVRLSF.